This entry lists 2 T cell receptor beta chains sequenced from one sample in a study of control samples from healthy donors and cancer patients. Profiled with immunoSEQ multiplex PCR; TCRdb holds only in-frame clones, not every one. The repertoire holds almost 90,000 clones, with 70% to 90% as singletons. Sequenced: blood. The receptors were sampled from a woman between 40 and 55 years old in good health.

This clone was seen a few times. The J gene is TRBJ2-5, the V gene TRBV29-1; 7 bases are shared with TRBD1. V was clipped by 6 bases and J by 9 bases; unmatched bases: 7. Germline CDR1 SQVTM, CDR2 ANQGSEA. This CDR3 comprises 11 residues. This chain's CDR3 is CSVTSQGPQYF. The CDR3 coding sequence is TGCAGCGTAACTTCACAGGGGCCCCAGTACTTC.

The CDR3 loop is CASSSPRDGYGYTF. CDR3 sequence (DNA): TGTGCCAGCAGTTCCCCCCGGGACGGCTATGGCTACACCTTC. The chain carries TRBV6-5 and TRBJ1-2; maybe TRBD1 (5 bases). This CDR3 spans 14 amino acids. Germline-derived CDR1 and CDR2 are MNHEY and SVGAGI. The germline V and J ends were trimmed by 4 bases and 4 bases, with 13 bases remaining between them.